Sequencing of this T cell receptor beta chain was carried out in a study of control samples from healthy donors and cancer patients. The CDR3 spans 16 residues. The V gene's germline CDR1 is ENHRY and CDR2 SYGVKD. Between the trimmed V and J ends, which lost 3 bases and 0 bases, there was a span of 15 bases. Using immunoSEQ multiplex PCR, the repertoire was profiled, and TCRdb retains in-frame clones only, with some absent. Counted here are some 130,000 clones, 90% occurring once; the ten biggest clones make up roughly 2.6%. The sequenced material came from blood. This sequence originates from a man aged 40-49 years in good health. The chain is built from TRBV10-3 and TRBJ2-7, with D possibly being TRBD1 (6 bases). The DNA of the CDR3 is TGTGCCATCAGTGACCCCCGGGACACATTCTCCTACGAGCAGTACTTC. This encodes CAISDPRDTFSYEQYF.